These T cell receptor beta chains were read from a single sample in a study of blood T cell repertoires in COVID-19. Sequencing was performed with immunoSEQ multiplex PCR; in TCRdb, only in-frame clones are kept and a portion is missing. The table records 95,000 or so clones, approximately 79% of them present only once. The sequencing sample was made of peripheral blood. These TCRs come from a woman over 75 with active or convalescent COVID-19. The CDR3 runs from the conserved cysteine through the conserved F or W. The D gene is left open where the match is weak. Where a row states a size, it is once, few, many or the class of an expanded clone; other rows omit it.

D gene	V gene	J gene	clone size	CDR3 DNA	CDR3 protein
NA	TRBV6-5	TRBJ2-2	NA	TGTGCCAGCAGTCAGCAGGGCACCGGGGAGCTGTTTTTT	CASSQQGTGELFF
TRBD2	TRBV5-3	TRBJ2-3	once	TGTGCCAGAAGACCGGGACTAGCGGGAGGAGGCACAGATACGCAGTATTTT	CARRPGLAGGGTDTQYF
TRBD1	TRBV14	TRBJ2-1	NA	TGTGCCAGCAGCCACCGGGACAGGGGGAATGAGCAGTTCTTC	CASSHRDRGNEQFF
NA	TRBV6-5	TRBJ1-5	NA	TGTGCCAGCAGGAGGGAACCGGGTAGCAATCAGCCCCAGCATTTT	CASRREPGSNQPQHF
TRBD2	TRBV5-1	TRBJ2-3	NA	TGTGCCAGCAGGCTGGCGGGAGGGCCAACAGATACGCAGTATTTT	CASRLAGGPTDTQYF
TRBD1	TRBV24-1	TRBJ2-2	NA	TGTGCCACCAGTGATCCGGGACAGGGGGACACCGGGGAGCTGTTTTTT	CATSDPGQGDTGELFF
TRBD2	TRBV27	TRBJ2-7	NA	TGTGCCAGCAGTTCTCACCTCTTAGCGGGTATGGGCGAGCAGTACTTC	CASSSHLLAGMGEQYF
NA	TRBV19	TRBJ2-2	NA	TGTGCCAGTAGCCCCCCGGTGGCAGGTTACACCGGGGAGCTGTTTTTT	CASSPPVAGYTGELFF
TRBD1	TRBV6-5	TRBJ1-1	NA	TGTGCCAGCACCGGCGGACAGGGACGAACTGAAGCTTTCTTT	CASTGGQGRTEAFF
NA	TRBV6-6	TRBJ1-1	once	TGTGCCAGCAGTTACGGGGCCGGGAACACTGAAGCTTTCTTT	CASSYGAGNTEAFF
TRBD2	TRBV4-3	TRBJ2-3	NA	TGCGCCAGCAGCCAAGATGCGGGGACTAGCGCCCCCACAGATACGCAGTATTTT	CASSQDAGTSAPTDTQYF
TRBD2	TRBV5-1	TRBJ2-2	few	TGCGCCAGCAAGCGGGAGGGCCGGAACACCGGGGAGCTGTTTTTT	CASKREGRNTGELFF
NA	TRBV20-1	TRBJ2-3	NA	TGCAGTGCTAGTCTTTCCTCCACAGATACGCAGTATTTT	CSASLSSTDTQYF
NA	TRBV18	TRBJ1-1	few	TGTGCCAGCTCACCGTCGGGACTCTCGAACACTGAAGCTTTCTTT	CASSPSGLSNTEAFF
NA	TRBV11-2	TRBJ1-4	NA	TGTGCCAGCAGGAAGGGGGAATACCTTAATGAAAAACTGTTTTTT	CASRKGEYLNEKLFF
TRBD2	TRBV29-1	TRBJ2-1	NA	TGCAGCGTTGACGCTAGCGGGATCTACAATGAGCAGTTCTTC	CSVDASGIYNEQFF
NA	TRBV5-1	TRBJ2-1	few	TGCGCCAGCAGCTTAGCTAATGAGCAGTTCTTC	CASSLANEQFF
TRBD1	TRBV12-5	TRBJ2-1	NA	TGTGCTAGTGGTCTAGGACAGGGAATAGACAATGAGCAGTTCTTC	CASGLGQGIDNEQFF
NA	TRBV7-8	TRBJ2-2	few	TGTGCCAGCAGCTCAACCAGGGTATCCGGGGAGCTGTTTTTT	CASSSTRVSGELFF
TRBD1	TRBV5-1	TRBJ1-1	NA	TGCGCCAGCAGCTTGGGGGGACAGGGCAACACTGAAGCTTTCTTT	CASSLGGQGNTEAFF
TRBD1	TRBV2	TRBJ1-1	NA	TGTGCCAGCAGATCGGGACAGCCCGGCACTGAAGCTTTCTTT	CASRSGQPGTEAFF
TRBD2	TRBV6-5	TRBJ2-1	NA	TGTGCCAGCAGTCCCCCCGGGACTACCCACAATGAGCAGTTCTTC	CASSPPGTTHNEQFF
TRBD2	TRBV19	TRBJ2-1	NA	TGTGCCAGTAGAGCGACTAGCGGGACTGCGGGTGAGCAGTTCTTC	CASRATSGTAGEQFF
TRBD1	TRBV5-4	TRBJ2-5	NA	TGTGCCAGCAGCTTGGGACAGGGGCAAGAGACCCAGTACTTC	CASSLGQGQETQYF
NA	TRBV29-1	TRBJ1-2	NA	TGCAGCGTTGACAGGGATCAAAACTATGGCTACACCTTC	CSVDRDQNYGYTF
TRBD1	TRBV19	TRBJ1-1	NA	TGTGCCAGTAGTATAGGGGACAGTGAAGCTTTCTTT	CASSIGDSEAFF
NA	TRBV7-9	TRBJ2-5	NA	TGTGCCAGCAGCTTCTTAGTACAAGAGACCCAGTACTTC	CASSFLVQETQYF
TRBD2	TRBV7-2	TRBJ2-5	few	TGTGCCAGCAGCTTTGAACTAGCGGGACGTAGGTCCCAGTACTTC	CASSFELAGRRSQYF
TRBD2	TRBV6-5	TRBJ2-1	NA	TGTGCCAGCAGTTACGACGGGACTAGCGGTAATGAGCAGTTCTTC	CASSYDGTSGNEQFF
TRBD1	TRBV27	TRBJ1-4	NA	TGTGCCAGCAGTAGCTACCAGGGGGCCGGTGAAAAACTGTTTTTT	CASSSYQGAGEKLFF
NA	TRBV14	TRBJ1-6	NA	TGTGCCAGCAGCCAAGGGCGGGGTTATAATTCACCCCTCCACTTT	CASSQGRGYNSPLHF
TRBD1	TRBV29-1	TRBJ2-3	once	TGCAGCTACCAACGCCAGGGGGCAACAGATACGCAGTATTTT	CSYQRQGATDTQYF
NA	TRBV30	TRBJ1-3	NA	TGTGCCTGGAGTCGATCTTCAGGGGCTGGAAACACCATATATTTT	CAWSRSSGAGNTIYF